One and the same sample provided the 9 T cell receptor beta chains below, sequenced in a study of graft-versus-host responses after intestinal transplantation. Generated by immunoSEQ multiplex PCR, the TCRdb table keeps only in-frame clones and is missing some. The data hold 40,000 or so clones, with approximately 93% observed a single time. This specimen was PBMCs, taken 734 days after intestinal transplantation. The receptors were gathered from a human patient who received an intestinal transplant, so some T cells may come from the graft donor.

The sample holds one count of this clone. The rearrangement links TRBV13 to TRBJ2-7; possibly TRBD1 for D (6 bases). CDR3 length: 12 amino acids. Germline lookup yields CDR1 PRHDT and CDR2 FYEKMQ (reference sequence). V lost 4 bases to trimming and J lost 6 bases, with 10 bases between them. CDR3 nucleotide sequence: TGTGCCAGCAGCTCGACAGGTAGCGAGCAGTACTTC. Protein sequence: CASSSTGSEQYF. The variable domain in full, completed from reference TRBV13 and TRBJ2-7, reads AAGVIQSPRHLIKEKRETATLKCYPIPRHDTVYWYQQGPGQDPQFLISFYEKMQSDKGSIPDRFSAQQFSDYHSELNMSSLELGDSALYFCASSSTGSEQYFGPGTRLTVT.

This sequence joins TRBV4-1 and TRBJ2-1, with 7 bases matching TRBD2. The trim removed 0 bases at V and 0 bases at J, leaving 2 bases unmatched. The CDR3 totals 16 residues. Germline CDR1 MGHRA, CDR2 YSYEKL. CDR3 in amino acids: CASSQEGGGSYNEQFF. CDR3 nucleotides: TGCGCCAGCAGCCAAGAGGGGGGGGGCTCCTACAATGAGCAGTTCTTC.

The count of this clone is one. The rearrangement links TRBV9 to TRBJ2-3; 9 bases match TRBD2. CDR1 and CDR2 from the germline V gene are SGDLS and YYNGEE. The CDR3 loop spans 17 amino acids. The ends lost 3 bases at V and 0 bases at J; junction bases unmatched: 8. The CDR3 reads CASSGRGGPQSTDTQYF. In DNA form, the CDR3 reads TGTGCCAGCAGCGGGCGGGGGGGACCGCAGAGCACAGATACGCAGTATTTT. The variable domain in full, with the rest retrieved from reference TRBV9 and TRBJ2-3, is DSGVTQTPKHLITATGQRVTLRCSPRSGDLSVYWYQQSLDQGLQFLIQYYNGEERAKGNILERFSAQQFPDLHSELNLSSLELGDSALYFCASSGRGGPQSTDTQYFGPGTRLTVL.

The chain is built from TRBV14 and TRBJ2-2; a weak D match, TRBD1 (6 bases). The V end lost 4 bases, the J end lost 6 bases, and 9 bases lay between the germline ends. This CDR3 has 13 residues. Germline assignment: CDR1 SGHDN and CDR2 FVKESK. For the CDR3, the DNA is TGTGCCAGCAGCCTAAGGACAGCCGGGGAGCTGTTTTTT. It specifies CASSLRTAGELFF.

The V call is TRBV13, the J call TRBJ1-1; 12 bases align to TRBD1. This CDR3 is built from 17 residues. Germline V gene lookup returns CDR1 PRHDT and CDR2 FYEKMQ (reference sequence). V shed 3 bases and J 1 base; nucleotides not matched to a gene: 6. CDR3 loop: CASSFGTGGYGNTEAFF. The CDR3 nucleotides are TGTGCCAGCAGCTTCGGGACAGGGGGCTATGGGAACACTGAAGCTTTCTTT.

In its sample, this clone was seen once. The chain carries TRBV2 and TRBJ1-1; the match to TRBD1 covers 11 bases. The V gene's germline CDR1 is SNHLY and CDR2 FYNNEI. The CDR3 spans 13 residues. V trimming: 8 bases; J trimming: 7 bases; junction bases outside the gene matches: 6. This CDR3 is CASVKDRGHEAFF. The CDR3 nucleotides are TGTGCCAGCGTTAAGGACAGGGGGCATGAAGCTTTCTTT.

V gene TRBV5-4 combines with J gene TRBJ1-6, with D unclear. The CDR3 spans 16 residues. Trimming cost V 0 bases and J 1 base, with 8 bases left between them. Germline assignment: CDR1 SGHNT and CDR2 YYREEE (reference sequence). The CDR3 coding sequence is TGTGCCAGCAGCTTGGGCGTCCGGTCCTATAATTCACCCCTCCACTTT. It yields the protein CASSLGVRSYNSPLHF.

As concerns this clone: This sample includes further DNA sequences coding for the same CDR3. The chain carries TRBV7-2 and TRBJ2-7, with no clear D. The CDR3 consists of 13 residues. Deletions cut 0 bases from V and 4 bases from J, with 7 bases between. In germline, CDR1 is SGHTA, CDR2 FQGNSA. The CDR3 region is CASSLAGAYEQYF. In DNA form, the CDR3 reads TGTGCCAGCAGCTTAGCCGGCGCGTACGAGCAGTACTTC.

The chain links TRBV28 to TRBJ2-7; 9 bases are a match to TRBD2. This CDR3 region has 17 residues. Germline lookup yields CDR1 MDHEN and CDR2 SYDVKM. Trimming at V came to 4 bases and at J to 3 bases, leaving 13 bases not matched to a gene. The CDR3 region has the DNA TGTGCCAGCAGTTCGGAGGGGCTAGCGGGGAGGGGCTACGAGCAGTACTTC. Protein sequence: CASSSEGLAGRGYEQYF.